The entry below describes one T cell receptor (beta chain). Antigen: not known. Some clones are missing from TCRdb's copy, which holds only in-frame ones; the method was immunoSEQ multiplex PCR. The sample lists some 410,000 clones; approximately 92% were seen once. In germline, CDR1 is MNHEY, CDR2 SMNVEV (reference sequence). The CDR3 extends over 14 amino acids. V gave up 6 bases and J gave up 2 bases; unmatched junction bases: 6. The data were taken from a study of Ad26.COV2.S vaccination and SARS-CoV-2 variants. Study-wide context: The trial was COV1001 and the donor's arm was Ad26.COV2.S. Once, or twice with 56 days between doses, Ad26.COV2.S was given intramuscularly. The study's findings and limits: Placebo recipients showed lower spike-specific TCR breadth than vaccinees.

Documented treatment: 15 to 20 received Ad26.COV2.S at low or high dose, single or two shots; roughly five received placebo; per-sample allocation not given. Material that was analyzed had been drawn on day 63 after the first vaccine or placebo injection. The TCR originated in a person between 18 and 65 years old who received the Ad26.COV2.S COVID-19 vaccine or a placebo. Material: peripheral blood, obtained in a trial of Ad26.COV2.S vaccine versus placebo. The rearrangement uses TRBV27 and TRBJ2-7, with 8 bases matching TRBD1. The CDR3 here is CASRRTGGTYEQYF. DNA of the CDR3: TGTGCCAGCAGGAGAACAGGGGGGACCTACGAGCAGTACTTC.